The entry below describes one T cell receptor beta chain. For every sample, eight separate reactions were used to make cDNA. TCRdb re-analyzed the 5' RACE reads; it lists each CDR3 protein once, without DNA. Recorded for this sample: approximately 300,000 distinct CDR3 sequences. This CDR3 has 20 amino acids. CDR1 and CDR2 (germline): MDHEN, SYDVKM. This record comes from a study of monozygotic twins with inflammatory bowel disease. V usage is TRBV28 and J usage is TRBJ2-3; as DNA is missing, the TRBD2 call by TCRdb cannot be tested. This TCR was sampled from a human donor with ulcerative colitis or Crohn's disease, or a healthy co-twin of an affected twin (not recorded which). The sequencing sample was made of blood. The CDR3: CASSLRAGRAARVDTDTQYF.